These T cell receptor beta chains were read from a single sample in a study of identical twins. TCRdb itself ran the 5' RACE reads through MiXCR, one entry per CDR3 protein. In the table there are 640,000 or so distinct CDR3 sequences, around 5.7% of which are singletons. What was sequenced was naive T cells sorted from blood. The receptors come from a man aged 18-30 years in good health. Each CDR3 is given with its conserved first and last residue. The order of the fields is clone size, J gene, V gene, D gene, CDR3 DNA, CDR3 protein. A D gene is named only where the DNA matches it firmly. Clone sizes are given selectively: once, few, many, or a class where the clone is expanded.

>many|TRBJ2-3|TRBV9|.
TGTGCCAGCAGCGTTTTCTGGAGGGGGACTAGCACAGATACGCAGTATTTT
CASSVFWRGTSTDTQYF
>many|TRBJ1-2|TRBV27|TRBD1
TGTGCCAGCAGTTCGGATGGGACAGCTAACTATGGCTACACCTTC
CASSSDGTANYGYTF
>many|TRBJ2-2|TRBV10-3|.
TGTGCCATCAGTGAGGACATCCTGAACACCGGGGAGCTGTTTTTT
CAISEDILNTGELFF
>few|TRBJ1-1|TRBV11-2|.
TGTGCCAGCAGCCCGGGCAGCATGAACACTGAAGCTTTCTTT
CASSPGSMNTEAFF
>many|TRBJ2-7|TRBV29-1|TRBD2
TGCAGCGTTGAACTTAGCGGGGGGAGCTACGAGCAGTACTTC
CSVELSGGSYEQYF
>.|TRBJ2-1|TRBV11-1|.
TGTGCCAGCAGCTTATACCTGGAGAACAATGAGCAGTTCTTC
CASSLYLENNEQFF
>.|TRBJ2-1|TRBV24-1|TRBD1
TGTGCCACCAGTGATTTGGGCGGGACAGGGCCTGAGGGTGAGCAGTTCTTC
CATSDLGGTGPEGEQFF
>many|TRBJ2-7|TRBV7-2|TRBD1
TGTGCCAGCAGCCGCAGGGACAGGGTCACCGAGCAGTACTTC
CASSRRDRVTEQYF
>many|TRBJ1-5|TRBV15|TRBD1
TGTGCCACCAGCGTAGCTCGGACAGGGTACAGCAATCAGCCCCAGCATTTT
CATSVARTGYSNQPQHF
>many|TRBJ2-3|TRBV6-5|TRBD2
TGTGCCAGCAGTGACTCCCCGGGAGGTGGAGGAGATACGCAGTATTTT
CASSDSPGGGGDTQYF
>many|TRBJ2-1|TRBV12-3/TRBV12-4|.
TGTGCCAGCAGCAAGACTAGTACCCTTTACAATGAGCAGTTCTTC
CASSKTSTLYNEQFF
>few|TRBJ2-7|TRBV5-1|TRBD2
TGCGCCAGCAGCTCAAGCGGGAGTCCCGTCGAGCAGTACTTC
CASSSSGSPVEQYF
>many|TRBJ2-5|TRBV27|TRBD2
TGTGCCAGCAGTGTACTAGCGGGAGACGAGACCCAGTACTTC
CASSVLAGDETQYF
>.|TRBJ2-1|TRBV19|TRBD2
TGTGCCAGTAAAACGGGAGGATTTTACAATGAGCAGTTCTTC
CASKTGGFYNEQFF
>few|TRBJ2-7|TRBV20-1|.
TGCAGTGCTAGTGGACAGATGCTCTACGAGCAGTACTTC
CSASGQMLYEQYF
>many|TRBJ1-2|TRBV20-1|.
TGCAGTGCTAGGTCCGGCTATGGCTACACCTTC
CSARSGYGYTF
>many|TRBJ2-3|TRBV12-3/TRBV12-4|TRBD1
TGTGCCAGCAGTTCGAGACAGGGGTGGACAGATACGCAGTATTTT
CASSSRQGWTDTQYF
>.|TRBJ2-6|TRBV7-3|.
TGTGCCAGCAGCAAAAACTCGGGGGTAGGGGCCAACGTCCTGACTTTC
CASSKNSGVGANVLTF
>few|TRBJ2-6|TRBV6-1|.
TGTGCCAGCTTCACTTTCACCGATGCGGGCTCTGGGGCCAACGTCCTGACTTTC
CASFTFTDAGSGANVLTF
>few|TRBJ2-4|TRBV20-1|.
TGCAGTGTCACCCGGGGAGGCCAAAACATTCAGTACTTC
CSVTRGGQNIQYF
>many|TRBJ2-1|TRBV4-1|.
TGCGCCAGCAGCCAACTCCGTCTTGCCTACAATGAGCAGTTCTTC
CASSQLRLAYNEQFF
>many|TRBJ2-7|TRBV7-9|.
TGTGCCAGCAGCCGGGACAACTACGAGCAGTACTTC
CASSRDNYEQYF
>.|TRBJ2-2|TRBV4-3|TRBD2
TGCGCCAGCAGCAAAGAGGCTGGTGCGGGAGGGCACATAACCTTGAACACCGGGGAGCTGTTTTTT
CASSKEAGAGGHITLNTGELFF
>many|TRBJ1-4|TRBV12-3/TRBV12-4|.
TGTGCCAGCAGTTTAGCGCTCCGACAGTTGGAAAAACTGTTTTTT
CASSLALRQLEKLFF
>many|TRBJ2-1|TRBV5-1|TRBD1
TGCGCCAGCAGCTTGGAGACAGGGGTTTACAATGAGCAGTTCTTC
CASSLETGVYNEQFF
>.|TRBJ2-3|TRBV6-5|.
TGTGCCAGCAGTTATCGACGGTTTTCTAGCACAGATACGCAGTATTTT
CASSYRRFSSTDTQYF
>.|TRBJ2-2|TRBV24-1|.
TGTGCCACCAGTGATAAACCGGGACGGAGGAACACCGGGGAGCTGTTTTTT
CATSDKPGRRNTGELFF
>few|TRBJ2-5|TRBV4-3|TRBD2
TGCGCCAGCAGCCAAGATCCCTTAGCGGGTCTACAAGAGACCCAGTACTTC
CASSQDPLAGLQETQYF
>many|TRBJ1-1|TRBV6-1|.
TGTGCCAGCAGTGAATCGCAAAGCTTT
CASSESQSF
>many|TRBJ1-2|TRBV25-1|.
TGTGCCAGCAGTGACTCGAGGGGGGTCCAACTCTTC
CASSDSRGVQLF
>many|TRBJ2-6|TRBV5-1|.
TGCGCCAGCAGCTTGGGTAGCGCCTCTGGGGCCAACGTCCTGACTTTC
CASSLGSASGANVLTF
>.|TRBJ2-2|TRBV7-7|TRBD2
TGTGCCAGCAGCAGGGAGGGGAACGGGGAGCTGTTTTTT
CASSREGNGELFF
>many|TRBJ2-5|TRBV10-3|TRBD1
TGTGCCATCAGTGAGATCTTACAGGGGAGCCAAGAGACCCAGTACTTC
CAISEILQGSQETQYF
>many|TRBJ2-2|TRBV24-1|.
TGTGCCACCAGTGATCCCACGGGAGTGACGGGGGAGCTGTTTTTT
CATSDPTGVTGELFF
>many|TRBJ2-1|TRBV5-1|.
TGCGCCACCAAACTAGCCGGGTCTGACAATGAGCAGTTCTTC
CATKLAGSDNEQFF
>few|TRBJ1-1|TRBV28|.
TGTGCCAGCAGTTTACCGCCGGCAAGTCCTTTTAGCACTGAAGCTTTCTTT
CASSLPPASPFSTEAFF
>.|TRBJ2-1|TRBV5-4|.
TGTGCCAGCAAAGGGGCACTGTCCTACAATGAGCAGTTCTTC
CASKGALSYNEQFF
>many|TRBJ2-5|TRBV10-3|.
TGTGCCATCAGTGAGTCGTTTGAAGAGACCCAGTACTTC
CAISESFEETQYF
>.|TRBJ2-1|TRBV23-1|.
TGCGCCAGCAGTCAATGGACAGACAATGAGCAGTTCTTC
CASSQWTDNEQFF
>many|TRBJ2-1|TRBV7-3|TRBD1
TGTGCCAGCAGCTTAAGGGACAGGGCTGGTGAGCAGTTCTTC
CASSLRDRAGEQFF